These T cell receptor beta chains were read from a single sample in a study of blood T cells in healthy people across ages. From the 5' RACE reads, TCRdb called clonotypes with MiXCR, one entry per CDR3 protein. This repertoire shows some 1.5 million distinct CDR3 sequences, 28% found once; its top ten account for 6.5% to 8.5%. Sequencing was done on a sample of blood. These receptors all come from a woman in her twenties or thirties in good health. CDR3s include the opening cysteine and the closing phenylalanine or tryptophan. A D gene is named only where the DNA matches it firmly. For some rows the clone size is stated as once, few or many, or as a class when expanded; others skip it.

TRBV10-3	TRBD1	12	TRBJ2-2	few	CATQTGTGELFF	TGTGCCACTCAGACAGGGACCGGGGAGCTGTTTTTT
TRBV7-2	TRBD2	20	TRBJ2-6	few	CASSLLYIGGGTSGANVLTF	TGTGCCAGCAGCCTCCTTTACATTGGGGGGGGGACCTCTGGGGCCAACGTCCTGACTTTC
TRBV20-1	.	16	TRBJ2-3	.	CTIRGQGFITGDTQYF	TGCACAATTCGAGGTCAGGGGTTCATCACAGGAGATACGCAGTATTTT
TRBV20-1	.	15	TRBJ2-1	.	CSARDHGGRYNEQFF	TGCAGTGCTAGAGATCACGGGGGGCGGTACAATGAGCAGTTCTTC
TRBV28	TRBD2	15	TRBJ2-7	.	CASSFNLAASYEQYF	TGTGCCAGCAGTTTTAACCTAGCGGCCTCCTACGAGCAGTACTTC
TRBV12-3/TRBV12-4	TRBD1	14	TRBJ1-5	.	CASRPGQLNQPQHF	TGTGCCAGCAGGCCGGGACAGCTCAATCAGCCCCAGCATTTT
TRBV24-1	TRBD2	15	TRBJ2-3	.	CATSDQRGAQDTQYF	TGTGCCACCAGTGACCAGCGGGGGGCCCAAGATACGCAGTATTTT
TRBV28	.	12	TRBJ1-5	once	CASSPPRGPQHF	TGTGCCAGCAGTCCCCCCCGGGGGCCCCAGCATTTT
TRBV9	.	15	TRBJ2-7	.	CASSQPGVLGYEQYF	TGTGCCAGCAGCCAACCCGGGGTTCTGGGCTACGAGCAGTACTTC
TRBV7-9	.	13	TRBJ1-5	.	CARPQNSNQPQHF	TGTGCCAGACCCCAGAACAGCAATCAGCCCCAGCATTTT
TRBV27	TRBD2	15	TRBJ2-7	many	CASSRRGVSSYEQYF	TGTGCCAGCAGCCGACGGGGGGTGAGCTCCTACGAGCAGTACTTC
TRBV20-1	TRBD2	14	TRBJ2-7	few	CSARASGGVGEQYF	TGCAGTGCTAGAGCTAGCGGAGGGGTGGGAGAGCAGTACTTC
TRBV5-1	TRBD2	16	TRBJ2-5	.	CASSTGLAGRRWAPYF	TGCGCCAGCAGCACGGGACTAGCGGGACGACGGTGGGCCCCGTACTTC
TRBV29-1	.	11	TRBJ1-3	.	CSAERRNTIYF	TGCAGCGCTGAACGTAGAAACACCATATATTTT
TRBV12-3/TRBV12-4	TRBD2	15	TRBJ2-4	.	CASTPGAGTKNIQYF	TGTGCCAGCACCCCCGGAGCGGGAACCAAAAACATTCAGTACTTC
TRBV5-1	.	15	TRBJ1-5	.	CASSLAPGVEQPQHF	TGCGCCAGCAGCTTGGCCCCGGGGGTGGAACAGCCCCAGCATTTT
TRBV4-1	TRBD2	18	TRBJ2-3	few	CASSQASSGGTYTDTQYF	TGCGCCAGCAGCCAAGCATCTAGCGGGGGGACGTACACAGATACGCAGTATTTT
TRBV18	.	15	TRBJ1-4	.	CASSPVIATNEKLFF	TGTGCCAGCTCACCCGTCATTGCAACTAATGAAAAACTGTTTTTT
TRBV12-3/TRBV12-4	TRBD2	15	TRBJ2-2	few	CASSSAGLVPGELFF	TGTGCCAGCAGTTCAGCTGGACTAGTCCCCGGGGAGCTGTTTTTT
TRBV20-1	.	14	TRBJ2-7	few	CSARGGVGSYEQYF	TGCAGTGCTAGGGGCGGGGTAGGCTCCTACGAGCAGTACTTC
TRBV12-3/TRBV12-4	.	16	TRBJ1-4	.	CASSKGGGGINEKLFF	TGTGCCAGCAGCAAAGGAGGGGGTGGGATTAATGAAAAACTGTTTTTT
TRBV20-1	TRBD2	14	TRBJ2-7	.	CSARVTSGIYEQYF	TGCAGTGCTAGAGTGACTAGCGGGATTTACGAGCAGTACTTC
TRBV24-1	.	13	TRBJ2-5	.	CATRDFGVETQYF	TGTGCCACCAGGGATTTCGGGGTGGAGACCCAGTACTTC
TRBV7-2	.	12	TRBJ2-7	many	CASSYRQRVAYF	TGTGCCAGCAGCTACCGACAGAGGGTAGCGTACTTC
TRBV11-2	TRBD2	16	TRBJ2-7	few	CASSHRATSGRTEQYF	TGTGCCAGCAGCCATAGGGCGACTAGCGGGAGGACCGAGCAGTACTTC
TRBV6-1	.	14	TRBJ2-3	many	CASSKGVRGDTQYF	TGTGCCAGCAGTAAGGGGGTAAGAGGAGATACGCAGTATTTT